This T cell receptor (beta chain) was documented in a study of CD8 T cells in ankylosing spondylitis. Overall study results and limits: Before this, some motif variants had been reported in reactive arthritis synovial fluid and blood. Peripheral blood samples showed relatively rare disease-linked clones, and these clones were CD8+. Researchers reportedly found disease-linked clones significantly enriched in matched ankylosing spondylitis synovial fluid. A motif in TCR beta, a set of eight highly homologous variants, appeared characteristic of ankylosing spondylitis blood.

Making use of molecular barcodes, quantitative 5'-RACE generated TCR beta libraries. TCRdb re-analysed the 5' RACE reads in MiXCR, keeping a single row per CDR3 protein. Seen here are a few hundred thousand distinct CDR3 sequences, roughly 18% observed once, and the top ten hold approximately 0.97%. With regard to this clonotype: The antigen is unknown.

The V end lost 0 bases, the J end lost 4 bases, and 7 bases lay between the germline ends. Per germline, CDR1 SEHNR and CDR2 FQNEAQ (reference sequence). There are 14 residues in the CDR3. Sequencing input: blood, either unsorted or a sorted T cell fraction (not recorded which). This sequence originates from a male donor with ankylosing spondylitis. The V gene is TRBV7-9, the J gene TRBJ2-1; D is unresolved. In DNA form, the CDR3 reads TGTGCCAGCAGCTTAGCGAAGAGTTACAATGAGCAGTTCTTC. This encodes CASSLAKSYNEQFF.